Described below is a single TCR beta chain sequence and its context. The antigen is not known. Sequencing was performed with immunoSEQ multiplex PCR; in TCRdb, only in-frame clones are kept and a portion is missing. The table shows about 86,000 clones, with roughly 90% occurring only once. The source of the sample is a study of T cell responses to AZD1222 COVID-19 vaccine. Points from the study as a whole: Seropositivity was recorded at baseline in only a handful of AZD1222 recipients.

The clonotype originates from an adult who received the AZD1222 COVID-19 vaccine. Sequencing was performed on peripheral blood, taken 28 days after the second AZD1222 dose.

DNA of the CDR3: TGTGCCAGCAGTTTATCTCTGGGGGTTTGCACCTTC. Protein product: CASSLSLGVCTF. The gene calls are TRBV28 and TRBJ1-2, with a weak D call TRBD1 (5 bases). The V gene lost 1 base and the J gene lost 13 bases, with 13 bases spanning the gap. In germline, CDR1 is MDHEN, CDR2 SYDVKM. The CDR3 loop spans 12 amino acids.